The clone carrying this T cell receptor (beta chain) was recorded at least ten times. The germline V gene has CDR1 MDHEN and CDR2 SYDVKM. CDR3 length equals 12 residues. The V gene end was trimmed by 10 bases and the J gene end by 6 bases; junction bases not matched to a gene: 7. Amplified TCR beta CDR3 regions came from RNA transcripts. The TCR CDR3 first-round RT-PCR relied on the HTBI primer set. TCRdb called the multiplex PCR reads again in MiXCR, with one record for every CDR3 protein. The sample has about 290,000 distinct CDR3 sequences, 13% seen once. The sample comes from a study of T cells in Graves' hyperthyroidism and ophthalmopathy. Researchers barred patients who had uncontrolled infection, other autoimmune disease, pregnancy or lactation.

The sequenced sample consisted of blood. This chain links TRBV28 with TRBJ1-1; 8 nucleotides align to TRBD1. This sequence was found in a woman aged 25 to 39 with Graves' hyperthyroidism that later progressed to Graves' ophthalmopathy. CDR3 DNA sequence: TGTGCCACCCGCAGGGGGCTCCCTGAAGCTTTCTTT. Amino acid sequence: CATRRGLPEAFF.